The clone carrying this TCR beta chain has a handful of counts. The antigen remains unidentified. These data belong to a study of blood T cells in healthy people across ages. Whole-study findings and limits: Changes in expanded clonotypes were possibly confounded, as the CMV status of donors was unknown. Per million T cells, the diversity of TCR beta decreased roughly linearly as age advanced.

Germline V gene sequence: CDR1 SQVTM, CDR2 ANQGSEA. The CDR3 has 15 amino acids. A second PCR of 7 to 11 cycles used a sample-barcoded 5' primer and a J-beta primer mix. TCRdb called the 5' RACE reads again in MiXCR, with one record for every CDR3 protein. The sample contains around 900,000 distinct CDR3 sequences, 51% of which appear only once. Roughly 10 milliliters of peripheral blood were drawn from each donor. This TCR was recovered from a woman aged 60 to 75 in good health. The rearrangement links TRBV29-1 to TRBJ2-5; 11 bases agree with TRBD2. The tail of the sequence fits TRBJ2-7 better, so the J call may be wrong. Sequencing input: blood. This chain's CDR3 is CSVEVDLAGGLEQYF. CDR3 bases: TGCAGCGTTGAAGTGGATCTAGCGGGAGGTCTCGAGCAGTACTTC.